This section outlines one T cell receptor beta chain sequence together with its context. The V end was cut by 6 bases, the J end by 8 bases, with 21 bases between. CDR3 length equals 15 residues. Germline V gene lookup returns CDR1 KGHSH and CDR2 LQKENI. This record comes from a study of blood T cell repertoires in COVID-19. Study as a whole: The samples span acute and convalescent COVID-19 from the United States, Italy and Spain. From T cells, B-cell-depleted T cells, or PBMCs came the material, which was cDNA or gDNA.

How the authors handled the data: Amplified reference gene primers provided the basis for estimating nucleated cell counts. Generated by immunoSEQ multiplex PCR, the TCRdb table keeps only in-frame clones and is missing some. V and J calls and clone size come straight from that table; D and trimming were deduced from the DNA. The data contain 150,000 to 200,000 clones, about 88% of them singletons. Sequencing used peripheral blood. This sequence joins TRBV18 and TRBJ2-3; D remains unclear. This clonotype originated in a woman aged 80 or older in a cohort sampled during active or convalescent COVID-19. The CDR3 nucleotides are TGTGCCAGCTCCCCGATAGCCTCATATCCTCGTACGCAGTATTTT. It is translated as CASSPIASYPRTQYF.